Presented here are 15 T cell receptor beta chains from one specimen sequenced in a study of cytomegalovirus exposure and HLA in healthy donors. PCR involved 60 Vbeta and 13 Jbeta primers. TCRdb's copy holds only in-frame clones and misses some; the assay was immunoSEQ multiplex PCR. The table lists about 160,000 clones, 80% of them singletons. Sample: PBMCs. The receptors here all came from a woman in her 50s in good health and CMV-seronegative.

The chain has TRBV30 and TRBJ2-7, with D unresolved. CDR1 and CDR2 from the germline V gene are GTSNPN and SVGIG (reference sequence). The CDR3 loop spans 12 amino acids. The CDR3 coding sequence is TGTGCGGCTGGAGAGAGCTCCTACGAGCAGTACTTC. Its translation is CAAGESSYEQYF. Looking up the rest from reference TRBV30 and TRBJ2-7 gives the full variable domain: SQTIHQWPATLVQPVGSPLSLECTVEGTSNPNLYWYRQAAGRGLQLLFYSVGIGQISSEVPQNLSASRPQDRQFILSSKKLLLSDSGFYLCAAGESSYEQYFGPGTRLTVT.

This clone has only a few counts. The chain employs TRBV19 and TRBJ2-7; a possible D gene is TRBD1 (6 bases). V was shortened by 5 bases and J by 1 base, with 12 bases between the two germline ends. The CDR3 runs to 14 residues. The germline CDR1 and CDR2 sequences are LNHDA and SQIVND (reference sequence). The CDR3 sequence is CASSFRTASYEQYF. CDR3 nucleotide sequence: TGTGCCAGTAGTTTCCGGACAGCATCCTACGAGCAGTACTTC. Using reference TRBV19 and TRBJ2-7 for the parts outside the CDR3, the full variable domain is DGGITQSPKYLFRKEGQNVTLSCEQNLNHDAMYWYRQDPGQGLRLIYYSQIVNDFQKGDIAEGYSVSREKKESFPLTVTSAQKNPTAFYLCASSFRTASYEQYFGPGTRLTVT.

The rearrangement joins TRBV27 to TRBJ1-2, with TRBD1 matching over 9 bases. The CDR3 has 12 residues. Per the germline V gene, CDR1 is MNHEY and CDR2 is SMNVEV (reference sequence). After removal of 9 bases from V and 7 bases from J, the junction contained 6 bases not matched to a gene. The CDR3, as DNA: TGTGCCAGTCGGACAGGGGTTGTTGGCTACACCTTC. Amino acids: CASRTGVVGYTF.

The rearrangement joins TRBV28 to TRBJ1-2, with D maybe TRBD1 (6 bases). The germline V gene has CDR1 MDHEN and CDR2 SYDVKM. The length of the CDR3 is 12 residues. Trimming left V 8 bases short and J 4 bases short, with 11 bases between. DNA for the CDR3: TGTGCCAGCGGGGGCGATATCTATGGCTACACCTTC. Translated: CASGGDIYGYTF.

The chain is built from TRBV5-1 and TRBJ2-7, with D unresolved. The length of the CDR3 is 14 residues. V lost 2 bases and J lost 2, with 11 bases in between. CDR1 SGHRS and CDR2 YFSETQ come from the germline V gene. The DNA of the CDR3 is TGCGCCAGCAGCTTAACCGGAGTTACCTACGAGCAGTACTTC. Amino acid sequence: CASSLTGVTYEQYF.

This clone came up a few times. Other DNA sequences within the sample encode an identical CDR3. This chain uses TRBV29-1 with TRBJ2-7, with TRBD2 as a possible D gene (5 bases). V lost 3 bases and J 3 bases, leaving 6 bases between the germline ends. The CDR3 is 11 amino acids. CDR1 and CDR2 (germline): SQVTM, ANQGSEA. CDR3 nucleotides: TGCAGCGTTGATCGGGGCTACGAGCAGTACTTC. It codes for CSVDRGYEQYF.

The chain combines TRBV13 with TRBJ1-6; D unresolved. The CDR3 has 16 amino acids. V was shortened by 6 bases and J by 7 bases, with 19 bases between the two germline ends. CDR1 and CDR2 (germline): PRHDT, FYEKMQ (reference sequence). The CDR3 sequence is CASSTLAGKRNSPLHF. The CDR3 nucleotides are TGTGCCAGCAGTACTTTAGCGGGAAAAAGAAATTCACCCCTCCACTTT.

This chain links TRBV29-1 with TRBJ1-2, with D hard to call. CDR1 SQVTM and CDR2 ANQGSEA come from the germline V gene. V dropped 1 base and J dropped 6 bases, with 12 bases sitting between them. This CDR3 has 13 residues. As DNA, the CDR3 is TGCAGCGTTGAAGGCAGGCCCCAGAATGGCTACACCTTC. This sequence encodes CSVEGRPQNGYTF.

The chain carries TRBV7-2 and TRBJ1-2, with D hard to call. V lost 5 bases and J 3 bases, leaving 13 bases between the germline ends. The CDR3 runs to 14 residues. Per germline, CDR1 SGHTA and CDR2 FQGNSA. CDR3 sequence: CASSPSWEDYGYTF. CDR3 DNA sequence: TGTGCCAGCAGCCCCTCGTGGGAGGACTATGGCTACACCTTC.

Only a few counts were recorded for this clone. Here the CDR3 reads CASSRLVLYEQYF. CDR3 bases: TGTGCCAGCAGCAGGTTAGTTCTCTACGAGCAGTACTTC. The chain has TRBV27 and TRBJ2-7; D call uncertain. The CDR3 is 13 residues long. Trimming removed 6 bases from V and 3 bases from J, with 12 bases in between. Germline V gene data show CDR1 as MNHEY and CDR2 as SMNVEV (reference sequence).

The chain carries TRBV18 and TRBJ1-5, with 7 bases lining up with TRBD1. V shed 4 bases and J 1 base; nucleotides not matched to a gene: 7. CDR1 and CDR2 (germline): KGHSH, LQKENI. The CDR3 totals 16 residues. The CDR3 coding sequence is TGTGCCAGCTCACAACGACAGGGAGAGAGCAATCAGCCCCAGCATTTT. Translated: CASSQRQGESNQPQHF.

This clone was seen more than once but under ten times. This rearrangement joins TRBV28 to TRBJ1-5; 10 positions match TRBD1. CDR1 is MDHEN and CDR2 is SYDVKM in the germline V gene. The CDR3 sequence is 15 residues long. J gave up 4 bases and V 3 bases, and 3 bases lay outside the gene matches. In DNA form, the CDR3 reads TGTGCCAGCAGTTTTTGGACAGGGGGGAATCAGCCCCAGCATTTT. Amino acids: CASSFWTGGNQPQHF.

This clone occurred once. CDR3 DNA: TGTGCCAGCAGCGCAGGGACAGGGGGAGCCGCTGGAAACACCATATATTTT. It yields the protein CASSAGTGGAAGNTIYF. The chain carries TRBV7-2 and TRBJ1-3, with 11 nucleotides matching TRBD1. The CDR3 runs 17 residues. Looked up from germline, CDR1 is SGHTA and CDR2 is FQGNSA. Trimming removed 5 bases from V and 2 bases from J; junction bases left unmatched: 8.

In its sample, this clone was seen once. V is TRBV14 and J is TRBJ2-7; 11 bases align to TRBD2. The CDR3 runs to 16 residues. Germline CDR1 SGHDN, CDR2 FVKESK. V gave up 2 bases and J gave up 4 bases; unmatched junction bases: 7. CDR3 bases: TGTGCCAGCAGCCAAATAGGGACTAGCGGAAGTTACGAGCAGTACTTC. Translating it yields CASSQIGTSGSYEQYF.

This clone was seen a handful of times. V and J are TRBV5-1 and TRBJ2-2, with 9 bases lining up with TRBD1. From germline, CDR1 is SGHRS and CDR2 YFSETQ. J lost 7 bases, V lost 4 bases, and 5 bases had no gene match. This CDR3 has 14 amino acids. The CDR3 bases are TGCGCCAGCAGCGCGACAGGGGGTTACGGGGAGCTGTTTTTT. It codes for CASSATGGYGELFF.